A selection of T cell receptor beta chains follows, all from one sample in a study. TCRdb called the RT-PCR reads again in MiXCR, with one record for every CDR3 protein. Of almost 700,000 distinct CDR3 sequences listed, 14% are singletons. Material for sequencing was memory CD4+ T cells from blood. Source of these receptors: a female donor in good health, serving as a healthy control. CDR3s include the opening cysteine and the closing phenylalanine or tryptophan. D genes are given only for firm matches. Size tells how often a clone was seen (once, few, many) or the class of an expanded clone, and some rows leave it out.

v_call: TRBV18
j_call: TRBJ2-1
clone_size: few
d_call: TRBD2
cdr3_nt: TGTGCCAGCTCACCACCCGGGACTAGCGGGAGGGATGAGCAGTTCTTC
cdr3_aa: CASSPPGTSGRDEQFF

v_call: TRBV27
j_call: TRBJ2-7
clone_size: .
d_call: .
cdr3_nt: TGTGCCAGCAATACCGGGACGGGTCGATACGAGCAGTACTTC
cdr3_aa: CASNTGTGRYEQYF

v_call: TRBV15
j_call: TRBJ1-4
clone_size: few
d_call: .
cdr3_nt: TGTGCCACCAGAACTGGGCTTAATGAAAAACTGTTTTTT
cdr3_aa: CATRTGLNEKLFF

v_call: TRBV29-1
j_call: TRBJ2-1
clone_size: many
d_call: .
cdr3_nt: TGCAGCGTTGTGCGGGGAGGTTACAATGAGCAGTTCTTC
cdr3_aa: CSVVRGGYNEQFF

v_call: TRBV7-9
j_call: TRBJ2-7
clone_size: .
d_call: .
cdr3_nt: TGTGCCAGCACCTCGGACATTCGATCCTACGAGCAGTACTTC
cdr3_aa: CASTSDIRSYEQYF

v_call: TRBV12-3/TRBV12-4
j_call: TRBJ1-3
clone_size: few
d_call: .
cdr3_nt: TGTGCCAGCAGTTGGATAAGGGGAACTGGAAACACCATATATTTT
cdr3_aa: CASSWIRGTGNTIYF

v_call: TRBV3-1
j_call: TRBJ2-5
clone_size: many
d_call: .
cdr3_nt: TGTGCCAGCAGCCAAGATCTAGAGCCCCAAGAGACCCAGTACTTC
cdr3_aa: CASSQDLEPQETQYF

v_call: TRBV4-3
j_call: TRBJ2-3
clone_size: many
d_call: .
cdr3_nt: TGCGCCAGCAGCCAAGATCTCACAGCCGGCACAGATACGCAGTATTTT
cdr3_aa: CASSQDLTAGTDTQYF

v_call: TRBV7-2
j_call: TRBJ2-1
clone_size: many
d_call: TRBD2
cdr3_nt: TGTGCCAGCAGCTGGACTAGCGGGGCCTACAATGAGCAGTTCTTC
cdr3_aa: CASSWTSGAYNEQFF

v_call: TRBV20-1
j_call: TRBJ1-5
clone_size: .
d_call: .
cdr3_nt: TGCAGTGCTAGAGATTCGGGCACTGCCCAGCATTTT
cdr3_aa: CSARDSGTAQHF

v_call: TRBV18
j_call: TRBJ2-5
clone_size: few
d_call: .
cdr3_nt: TGTGCCAGCTCTCCCCCGGAGCTTTGGGAGACCCAGTACTTC
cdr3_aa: CASSPPELWETQYF

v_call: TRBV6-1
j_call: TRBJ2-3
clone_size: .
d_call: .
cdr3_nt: TGTGCCAGCAGTGGTTTCCCAGAGAGCACAGATACGCAGTATTTT
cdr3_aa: CASSGFPESTDTQYF

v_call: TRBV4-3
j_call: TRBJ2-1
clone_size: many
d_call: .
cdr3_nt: TGCGCCAGCAGCGTTCAAGCGGAGGGGAGGGAGCAGTTCTTC
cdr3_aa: CASSVQAEGREQFF

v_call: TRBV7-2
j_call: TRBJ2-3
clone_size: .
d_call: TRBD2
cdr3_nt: TGTGCCAGCAGCGGGACTAGCGGGATTCCCACAGATACGCAGTATTTT
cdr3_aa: CASSGTSGIPTDTQYF

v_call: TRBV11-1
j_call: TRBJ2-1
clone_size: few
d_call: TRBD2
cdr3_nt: TGTGCCAGCAGCCTTCCTCGTAGCGGGAGACTTCCTCCCCATGAGCAGTTCTTC
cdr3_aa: CASSLPRSGRLPPHEQFF

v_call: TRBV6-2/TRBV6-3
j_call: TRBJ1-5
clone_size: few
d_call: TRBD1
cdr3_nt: TGTGCCAGCAATAGGGACAGGGATCAGCCCCAGCATTTT
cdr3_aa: CASNRDRDQPQHF

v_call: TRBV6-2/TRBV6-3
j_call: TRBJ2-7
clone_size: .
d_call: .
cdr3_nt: TGTGCCAGCAGTGTTGAACGGTACTACGAGCAGTACTTC
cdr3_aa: CASSVERYYEQYF

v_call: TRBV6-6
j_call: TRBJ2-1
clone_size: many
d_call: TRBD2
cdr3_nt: TGTGCCAGCAGTTTCCAGACTAGCGGGAATGAGCAGTTCTTC
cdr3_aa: CASSFQTSGNEQFF

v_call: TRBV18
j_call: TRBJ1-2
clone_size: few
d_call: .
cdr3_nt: TGTGCCAGCTCACCGCCGGGGCTCGGAGGCTATGGCTACACCTTC
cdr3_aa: CASSPPGLGGYGYTF

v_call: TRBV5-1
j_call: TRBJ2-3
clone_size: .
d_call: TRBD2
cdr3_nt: TGCGCCAGCAACTTCATAGCGGGAGTAACAGATACGCAGTATTTT
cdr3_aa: CASNFIAGVTDTQYF

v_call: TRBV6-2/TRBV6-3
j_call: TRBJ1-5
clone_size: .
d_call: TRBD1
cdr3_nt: TGTGCCAGCAGGACAGGGGGGCTATATAGCAATCAGCCCCAGCATTTT
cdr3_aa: CASRTGGLYSNQPQHF

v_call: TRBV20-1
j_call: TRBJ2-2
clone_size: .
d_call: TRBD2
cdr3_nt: TGCAGTGCTAGATCTAGCGGGAGCGGGGAGCTGTTTTTT
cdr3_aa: CSARSSGSGELFF

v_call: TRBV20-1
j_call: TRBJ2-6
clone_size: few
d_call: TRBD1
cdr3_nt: TGCAGTGCTAGACAGACAGGGGGCGCTGGGGCCAACGTCCTGACTTTC
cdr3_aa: CSARQTGGAGANVLTF

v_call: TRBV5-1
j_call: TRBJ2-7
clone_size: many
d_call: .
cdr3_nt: TGCGCCAGCAGCCACCCGGGCTCCTACGAGCAGTACTTC
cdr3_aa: CASSHPGSYEQYF

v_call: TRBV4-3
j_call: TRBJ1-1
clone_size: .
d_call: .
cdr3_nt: TGCGCCAGCAGCCAAAGGGCGGGACGTATATTGAACACTGAAGCTTTCTTT
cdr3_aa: CASSQRAGRILNTEAFF

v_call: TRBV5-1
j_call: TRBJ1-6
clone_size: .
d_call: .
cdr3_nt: TGCGCCAGCAGCCGGGGTTTGGATTCACCCCTCCACTTT
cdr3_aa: CASSRGLDSPLHF

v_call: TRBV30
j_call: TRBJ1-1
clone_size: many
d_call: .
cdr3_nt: TGTGCCGGTGGGTGGAGGGGCACTGAAGCTTTCTTT
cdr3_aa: CAGGWRGTEAFF

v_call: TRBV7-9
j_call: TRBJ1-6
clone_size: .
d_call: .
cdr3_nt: TGTGCCAGCAGCCAAGGGGGGGCACCCCTCCACTTT
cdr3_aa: CASSQGGAPLHF

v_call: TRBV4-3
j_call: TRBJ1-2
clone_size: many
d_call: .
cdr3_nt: TGCGCCAGCAGCCAAGATCCCACGGGCAACTATGGCTACACCTTC
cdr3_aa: CASSQDPTGNYGYTF

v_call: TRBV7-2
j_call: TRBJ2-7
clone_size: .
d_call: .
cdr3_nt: TGTGCCAGCAGCTTCGGCAGGGCAGGCGAGCAGTACTTC
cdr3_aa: CASSFGRAGEQYF

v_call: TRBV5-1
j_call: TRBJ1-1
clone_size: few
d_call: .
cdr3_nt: TGCGCCAGCAGCTTGGCACAGGCCCCTGAAGCTTTCTTT
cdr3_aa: CASSLAQAPEAFF

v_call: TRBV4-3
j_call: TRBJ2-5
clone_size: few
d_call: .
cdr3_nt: TGCGCCAGCAGCCCGCGTACAGAAGTACAAGAGACCCAGTACTTC
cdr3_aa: CASSPRTEVQETQYF

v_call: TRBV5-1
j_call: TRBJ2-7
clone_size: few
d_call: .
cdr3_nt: TGCGCCAGCAGCCTAGCCATCGGACCCTACGAGCAGTACTTC
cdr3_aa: CASSLAIGPYEQYF

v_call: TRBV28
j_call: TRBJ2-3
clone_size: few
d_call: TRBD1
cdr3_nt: TGTGCCAGCACCCGACAGGGATCAGATACGCAGTATTTT
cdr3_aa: CASTRQGSDTQYF

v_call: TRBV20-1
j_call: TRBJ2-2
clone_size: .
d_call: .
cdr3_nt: TGCAGTGCCACTAGAGGGCCGTTTGGCGGGGAGCTGTTTTTT
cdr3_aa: CSATRGPFGGELFF

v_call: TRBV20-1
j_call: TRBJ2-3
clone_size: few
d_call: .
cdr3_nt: TGCAGTGCTAGAGATCGACGGGACTTTTCAGATACGCAGTATTTT
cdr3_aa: CSARDRRDFSDTQYF

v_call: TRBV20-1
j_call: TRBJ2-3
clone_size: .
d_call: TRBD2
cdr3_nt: TGCAGTGCTAGAGGGGGTGGGTGGGCTAGCGGGAATATAATCACAGATACGCAGTATTTT
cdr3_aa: CSARGGGWASGNIITDTQYF

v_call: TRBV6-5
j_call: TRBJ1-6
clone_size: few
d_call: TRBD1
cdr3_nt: TGTGCCAGCAGTGAATCACAGGGGACTAGATCACCCCTCCACTTT
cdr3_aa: CASSESQGTRSPLHF

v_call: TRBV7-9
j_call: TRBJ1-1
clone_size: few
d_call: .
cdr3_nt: TGTGCCAGCAGACCTCTAGACTACACTGAAGCTTTCTTT
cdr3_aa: CASRPLDYTEAFF

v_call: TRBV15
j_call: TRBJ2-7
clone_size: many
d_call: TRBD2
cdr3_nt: TGTGCCACCAGCAGTGGGACTATGGGCAGGGCCGACGAGCAGTACTTC
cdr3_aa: CATSSGTMGRADEQYF

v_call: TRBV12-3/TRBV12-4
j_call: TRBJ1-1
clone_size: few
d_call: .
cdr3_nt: TGTGCCACCTTAGATTTACCCGAACGCACTGAAGCTTTCTTT
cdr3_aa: CATLDLPERTEAFF

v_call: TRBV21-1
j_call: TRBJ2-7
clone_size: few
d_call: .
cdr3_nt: TGTGCCAGCAGCTCCACTCAGTTTTACCCTTTCTACGAGCAGTACTTC
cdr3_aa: CASSSTQFYPFYEQYF

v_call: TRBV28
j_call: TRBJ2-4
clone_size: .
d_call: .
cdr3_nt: TGTGCCAGCAGTTTAGAGGGGAGCCTAGCCAAAAACATTCAGTACTTC
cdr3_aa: CASSLEGSLAKNIQYF

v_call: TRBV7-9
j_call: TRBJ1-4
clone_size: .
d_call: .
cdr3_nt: TGTGCCAGCTCCTTGAGTCAGGGGATTGCAAAACTGTTTTTT
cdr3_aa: CASSLSQGIAKLFF

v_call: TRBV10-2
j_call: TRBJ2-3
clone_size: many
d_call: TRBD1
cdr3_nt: TGCGCCAGCAGGGGCCCGGACAGGGCGGATACGCAGTATTTT
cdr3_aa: CASRGPDRADTQYF

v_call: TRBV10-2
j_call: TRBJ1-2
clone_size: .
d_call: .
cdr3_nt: TGCGCCAGCAGTGAGTGGGTGGATACATATGGCTACACCTTC
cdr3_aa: CASSEWVDTYGYTF

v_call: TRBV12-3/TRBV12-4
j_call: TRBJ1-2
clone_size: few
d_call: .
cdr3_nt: TGTGCCAGCAGCTCCACGGCCAGCCCCTTTGGCTACACCTTC
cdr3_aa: CASSSTASPFGYTF

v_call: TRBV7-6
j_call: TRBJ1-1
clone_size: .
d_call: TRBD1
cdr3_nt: TGTGCCAGCAGCTTTGAGGGGGCCCTAAACACTGAAGCTTTCTTT
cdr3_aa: CASSFEGALNTEAFF

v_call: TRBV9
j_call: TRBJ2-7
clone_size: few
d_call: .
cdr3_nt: TGTGCCAGCAGCATAAGCCCGACCTACGAGCAGTACTTC
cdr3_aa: CASSISPTYEQYF

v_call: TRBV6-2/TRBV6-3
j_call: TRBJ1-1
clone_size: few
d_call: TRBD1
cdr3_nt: TGTGCCAGCAGGACAGGGTCGGAGGGGCACACTGAAGCTTTCTTT
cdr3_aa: CASRTGSEGHTEAFF

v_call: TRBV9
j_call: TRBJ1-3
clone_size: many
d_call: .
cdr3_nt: TGTGCCAGCAGCGTAGCTACGACAAGTCGAAACACCATATATTTT
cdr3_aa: CASSVATTSRNTIYF